These 30 T cell receptor beta chains share one sample of origin, sequenced in a study of shared clonotypes between healthy human individuals. Positive CCR7 selection of CD45RO-negative cells yielded the naive CD8 cells, and terminally differentiated effector memory CD45RA+ cells were excluded. TCRdb's table, derived via immunoSEQ multiplex PCR, lists solely in-frame clones and lacks some. Of 760,000 or so clones listed, roughly 96% are singletons. Sequencing was done on a sample of naive CD8+ T cells sorted from blood. These receptors were taken from a man aged 25-45 years in good health.

This clone was seen just once. Germline and junction disagree at one end, which may indicate a read error. The genes are TRBV6-6 and TRBJ2-7; D is perhaps TRBD2 (6 bases). This CDR3 comprises 12 residues. The germline gives CDR1 MNHNY, CDR2 SVGAGI (reference sequence). The CDR3 reads CASTYGGDEQYF. The CDR3 bases are TGTGCCAGCACTTACGGGGGAGACGAGCAGTACTTC.

The chain combines TRBV6-5 with TRBJ2-7; 7 bases line up with TRBD1. The V and J ends lost 5 bases and 7 bases, in that order; junction bases with no gene match: 5. The CDR3 sequence is 12 residues long. Germline CDR1 and CDR2: MNHEY and SVGAGI. The CDR3 loop is CASSALTGEQYF. Here the CDR3 DNA reads TGTGCCAGCAGTGCCCTGACAGGGGAGCAGTACTTC.

This sequence joins TRBV11-2 and TRBJ2-1, with 10 positions matching TRBD1. Germline-derived CDR1 and CDR2 are SGHAT and FQNNGV. This CDR3 spans 17 amino acids. The V segment lost 5 bases and the J segment 4 bases; nucleotides outside the gene matches: 11. In DNA, the CDR3 is TGTGCCAGCAGCCCATACCGGAGGACAGGGGGATACAATGAGCAGTTCTTC. It specifies CASSPYRRTGGYNEQFF.

On this clone itself: Other DNA sequences in the sample encode the same CDR3. CDR3 nucleotide sequence: TGTGCCAGCAGCGAGGGACTAGCGGACACAGATACGCAGTATTTT. Its translation: CASSEGLADTDTQYF. V is TRBV9 and J is TRBJ2-3; TRBD2 aligns across 11 bases. This CDR3 is built from 15 residues. Trimming at V came to 3 bases and at J to 2 bases, leaving 2 bases not matched to a gene. Looked up from germline, CDR1 is SGDLS and CDR2 is YYNGEE.

The chain uses TRBV27 and TRBJ1-5, with D possibly TRBD1 on 6 matching bases. CDR1 is MNHEY and CDR2 is SMNVEV in the germline V gene (reference sequence). Trimming took 6 bases from V and 3 from J, leaving 18 bases between them. CDR3 size: 16 residues. The CDR3 nucleotides are TGTGCCAGCAGGCTAGGGGCAGGGGATCTCAATCAGCCCCAGCATTTT. Encoded protein: CASRLGAGDLNQPQHF.

The rearrangement uses TRBV29-1 and TRBJ2-1; no firm D call. Germline V gives CDR1 SQVTM, CDR2 ANQGSEA. With 0 bases removed from V and 4 bases from J, the gap between germline ends came to 4 bases. This CDR3 has 12 amino acids. The DNA of the CDR3 is TGCAGCGTTGAAGAGGCGTACAATGAGCAGTTCTTC. Its protein is CSVEEAYNEQFF.

This sequence joins TRBV5-4 and TRBJ2-7; 9 nucleotides agree with TRBD1. CDR1 and CDR2 from the germline V gene are SGHNT and YYREEE (reference sequence). The V segment lost 5 bases and the J segment 6 bases; nucleotides outside the gene matches: 9. The CDR3 runs 14 residues. The CDR3 DNA is TGTGCCAGCAGGGTACAGGGGGCGCTTTTCGAGCAGTACTTC. It specifies CASRVQGALFEQYF. The full variable domain, rest sourced from reference TRBV5-4 and TRBJ2-7, is ETGVTQSPTHLIKTRGQQVTLRCSSQSGHNTVSWYQQALGQGPQFIFQYYREEENGRGNFPPRFSGLQFPNYSSELNVNALELDDSALYLCASRVQGALFEQYFGPGTRLTVT.

The rearrangement links TRBV28 to TRBJ2-1, with 11 bases lining up with TRBD2. Losses at the gene ends were 2 bases for V and 5 bases for J; bases not matched to a gene: 14. Germline CDR1 is MDHEN and CDR2 is SYDVKM. There are 19 residues in the CDR3. The CDR3, as DNA: TGTGCCAGCAGTTTAATATTGGGCACGACTAGCGGGATGAACAATGAGCAGTTCTTC. This encodes CASSLILGTTSGMNNEQFF.

Worth noting for this clone: Other DNA sequences in the sample encode the same CDR3. V usage is TRBV9 and J usage is TRBJ2-7, with D unclear. The CDR3 contains 13 residues. Trimming cost V 0 bases and J 3 bases, with 7 bases left between them. The germline V gene has CDR1 SGDLS and CDR2 YYNGEE. The CDR3 reads CASSVESSYEQYF. In DNA form, the CDR3 reads TGTGCCAGCAGCGTAGAGTCTAGCTACGAGCAGTACTTC. Variable domain in full (rest from reference TRBV9 and TRBJ2-7): DSGVTQTPKHLITATGQRVTLRCSPRSGDLSVYWYQQSLDQGLQFLIQYYNGEERAKGNILERFSAQQFPDLHSELNLSSLELGDSALYFCASSVESSYEQYFGPGTRLTVT.

The V and J genes are TRBV18 and TRBJ2-2; the match to TRBD1 covers 8 bases. Germline loops: CDR1 KGHSH, CDR2 LQKENI. The CDR3 consists of 15 residues. V gave up 3 bases and J gave up 6 bases; unmatched junction bases: 6. The chain's CDR3 is CASSPGQGRSGELFF. The CDR3, as DNA: TGTGCCAGCTCACCCGGACAGGGTCGATCCGGGGAGCTGTTTTTT.

The chain links TRBV27 to TRBJ2-1; D remains ambiguous. Trimming cost V 5 bases and J 6 bases, with 17 bases left between them. CDR3 size: 15 residues. CDR1 and CDR2 from the germline V gene are MNHEY and SMNVEV (reference sequence). This CDR3 reads CASSQVEIRGNEQFF. CDR3 coding DNA: TGTGCCAGCAGTCAGGTCGAGATTAGAGGCAATGAGCAGTTCTTC.

This chain joins TRBV4-1 and TRBJ2-1, with D uncertain. The CDR3 contains 11 residues. Germline CDR1 reads MGHRA; CDR2 reads YSYEKL. Trimming stripped 2 bases from V and 9 bases from J, with 5 bases between. CDR3 sequence (DNA): TGCGCCAGCAGCCAAACCGGTGAGCAGTTCTTC. Protein: CASSQTGEQFF.

The chain is built from TRBV6-1 and TRBJ1-5, with TRBD1 identical over 7 bases. Germline-derived CDR1 and CDR2 are MNHNS and SASEGT. With V trimmed by 9 bases and J by 0 bases, 8 bases remained unmatched. There are 15 residues in the CDR3. This CDR3 reads CASTTGDYSNQPQHF. CDR3 DNA sequence: TGTGCCAGTACCACAGGGGATTATAGCAATCAGCCCCAGCATTTT.

The V call is TRBV2, the J call TRBJ2-7; D perhaps matches TRBD2 (6 bases). The CDR3 loop spans 17 amino acids. The V end was cut by 2 bases, the J end by 2 bases, with 19 bases between. Germline V gene sequence: CDR1 SNHLY, CDR2 FYNNEI. CDR3 region: CASSEPAGLPQAYEQYF. CDR3 nucleotide sequence: TGTGCCAGCAGTGAACCAGCCGGACTACCGCAAGCCTACGAGCAGTACTTC. Full variable domain (rest looked up from reference TRBV2 and TRBJ2-7): EPEVTQTPSHQVTQMGQEVILRCVPISNHLYFYWYRQILGQKVEFLVSFYNNEISEKSEIFDDQFSVERPDGSNFTLKIRSTKLEDSAMYFCASSEPAGLPQAYEQYFGPGTRLTVT.

The V call is TRBV7-9, the J call TRBJ1-1; D remains unclear. Germline CDR1 reads SEHNR; CDR2 reads FQNEAQ (reference sequence). The CDR3 is 12 residues long. Between the trimmed V and J ends, which lost 1 base and 7 bases, there was a span of 7 bases. In nucleotides, the CDR3 is TGTGCCAGCAGCTTAGGACACAATGAAGCTTTCTTT. This encodes CASSLGHNEAFF.

This clone is a singleton in its sample. The J gene is TRBJ2-5, the V gene TRBV11-2; no clear D. There are 14 residues in the CDR3. The germline V and J ends were trimmed by 1 base and 1 base, with 7 bases remaining between them. The germline gives CDR1 SGHAT, CDR2 FQNNGV. CDR3 amino acids: CASSLVAVQETQYF. The CDR3 DNA sequence: TGTGCCAGCAGCTTAGTCGCTGTCCAAGAGACCCAGTACTTC.

This chain joins TRBV5-1 and TRBJ2-7; 7 nucleotides agree with TRBD1. J gave up 2 bases and V 0 bases, and 2 bases lay outside the gene matches. The CDR3 consists of 14 residues. From germline, CDR1 is SGHRS and CDR2 YFSETQ. As DNA, the CDR3 is TGCGCCAGCAGCTTGGAGACAGGGCCCTACGAGCAGTACTTC. Its protein is CASSLETGPYEQYF.

The chain links TRBV2 to TRBJ2-7, with no clear D. Germline V gene data show CDR1 as SNHLY and CDR2 as FYNNEI. The V gene lost 6 bases and the J gene lost 2 bases, with 17 bases spanning the gap. The CDR3 runs 15 residues. DNA of the CDR3: TGTGCCAGCAGGTATAACCTTCCGATGCCCTACGAGCAGTACTTC. Amino acids: CASRYNLPMPYEQYF.

V and J are TRBV11-2 and TRBJ2-1; D unclear. The CDR3 loop spans 12 amino acids. In germline, CDR1 is SGHAT, CDR2 FQNNGV. Deletions cut 3 bases from V and 7 bases from J, with 7 bases between. In DNA form, the CDR3 reads TGTGCCAGCAGCTTCGGTCCAAATGAGCAGTTCTTC. The encoded protein is CASSFGPNEQFF.

This clone was seen once. This chain connects TRBV5-8 to TRBJ2-1; 12 bases fit TRBD2. V shed 2 bases and J 7 bases; nucleotides not matched to a gene: 7. This CDR3 is 16 amino acids long. Germline V gene lookup returns CDR1 SGHTS and CDR2 YDEGEE. The CDR3 loop is CASSFRLAGVKNEQFF. The CDR3 DNA reads as TGTGCCAGCAGCTTTCGACTAGCGGGAGTCAAGAATGAGCAGTTCTTC.

The gene calls are TRBV29-1 and TRBJ1-4, with D maybe TRBD1 (6 bases). Germline V gives CDR1 SQVTM, CDR2 ANQGSEA. V dropped 8 bases and J dropped 2 bases, with 21 bases sitting between them. This CDR3 contains 16 residues. The DNA of the CDR3 is TGCAGCCTTTGGAGGGGGGGTATAAGCACTAATGAAAAACTGTTTTTT. Amino acids: CSLWRGGISTNEKLFF.

This rearrangement joins TRBV13 to TRBJ2-3, with TRBD2 identical over 7 bases. The trim removed 6 bases at V and 2 bases at J, leaving 8 bases unmatched. CDR3 size: 15 residues. Germline V gene sequence: CDR1 PRHDT, CDR2 FYEKMQ (reference sequence). CDR3 amino acids: CASSGGSDNTDTQYF. CDR3 DNA: TGTGCCAGCAGTGGCGGGAGCGATAACACAGATACGCAGTATTTT.

The chain combines TRBV4-3 with TRBJ2-4, with D possibly being TRBD2 (6 bases). CDR3 length: 16 amino acids. V lost 0 bases and J lost 6, with 15 bases in between. CDR1 is LGHNA, CDR2 YSLEER, per germline. The CDR3 region has the DNA TGCGCCAGCAGCCAAGATGGAGGGGCCAGCACAAACATTCAGTACTTC. Translating it yields CASSQDGGASTNIQYF.

The chain combines TRBV29-1 with TRBJ2-7; TRBD2 matches at 8 bases. This CDR3 comprises 15 residues. The ends lost 2 bases at V and 2 bases at J; junction bases unmatched: 8. Germline CDR1 is SQVTM and CDR2 is ANQGSEA. CDR3 sequence reads: CSVEIGTRPPYEQYF. The CDR3 coding sequence is TGCAGCGTTGAAATTGGGACTAGACCTCCCTACGAGCAGTACTTC.

In its sample, this clone was seen a few times. V gene TRBV7-2 combines with J gene TRBJ2-5; 7 nucleotides agree with TRBD2. V shed 4 bases and J 5 bases; nucleotides not matched to a gene: 10. CDR1 is SGHTA, CDR2 FQGNSA, per germline. This CDR3 is built from 15 residues. The CDR3: CASSSLTGRRETQYF. As DNA, the CDR3 is TGTGCCAGCAGCTCTTTAACCGGGAGGAGGGAGACCCAGTACTTC.

V is TRBV5-5 and J is TRBJ2-1, with D uncertain. V dropped 7 bases and J dropped 6 bases, with 14 bases sitting between them. The V gene's germline CDR1 is SGHKS and CDR2 YYEKEE (reference sequence). The CDR3 extends over 13 amino acids. The CDR3 coding sequence is TGTGCCAGCCTACGTAGCTGGGGCAATGAGCAGTTCTTC. Translated: CASLRSWGNEQFF.

The rearrangement uses TRBV19 and TRBJ1-5; D is unclear. There are 13 residues in the CDR3. Germline CDR1 is LNHDA and CDR2 is SQIVND (reference sequence). The V end lost 7 bases, the J end lost 5 bases, and 12 bases lay between the germline ends. CDR3 region: CASIRVEDQPQHF. In nucleotides, the CDR3 is TGTGCCAGTATAAGAGTAGAGGATCAGCCCCAGCATTTT.

The gene calls are TRBV6-1 and TRBJ2-1; 15 bases map to TRBD2. Germline V CDR1 and CDR2: MNHNS, SASEGT. The CDR3 extends over 19 amino acids. The V segment lost 2 bases and the J segment 4 bases; nucleotides outside the gene matches: 9. DNA of the CDR3: TGTGCCAGCAGTGAAAGGCCGGGACTAGCGGGAGGCCCGTACAATGAGCAGTTCTTC. Encoded protein: CASSERPGLAGGPYNEQFF.

The genes are TRBV7-8 and TRBJ1-1; possible D gene TRBD1, 5 bases. Between the trimmed V and J ends, which lost 3 bases and 3 bases, there was a span of 14 bases. Per the germline V gene, CDR1 is SGHVS and CDR2 is FQNEAQ. CDR3 size: 15 residues. The CDR3 here is CASSFWRLTDTEAFF. CDR3 nucleotide sequence: TGTGCCAGCAGCTTTTGGCGTTTGACAGACACTGAAGCTTTCTTT.

This chain connects TRBV11-2 to TRBJ2-3, with D unresolved. Deletions cut 4 bases from V and 2 bases from J, with 10 bases between. The CDR3 covers 14 residues. Germline V lookup: CDR1 SGHAT, CDR2 FQNNGV. CDR3 residues: CASSSGRPTDTQYF. CDR3 sequence (DNA): TGTGCCAGCAGCTCAGGAAGACCCACAGATACGCAGTATTTT.